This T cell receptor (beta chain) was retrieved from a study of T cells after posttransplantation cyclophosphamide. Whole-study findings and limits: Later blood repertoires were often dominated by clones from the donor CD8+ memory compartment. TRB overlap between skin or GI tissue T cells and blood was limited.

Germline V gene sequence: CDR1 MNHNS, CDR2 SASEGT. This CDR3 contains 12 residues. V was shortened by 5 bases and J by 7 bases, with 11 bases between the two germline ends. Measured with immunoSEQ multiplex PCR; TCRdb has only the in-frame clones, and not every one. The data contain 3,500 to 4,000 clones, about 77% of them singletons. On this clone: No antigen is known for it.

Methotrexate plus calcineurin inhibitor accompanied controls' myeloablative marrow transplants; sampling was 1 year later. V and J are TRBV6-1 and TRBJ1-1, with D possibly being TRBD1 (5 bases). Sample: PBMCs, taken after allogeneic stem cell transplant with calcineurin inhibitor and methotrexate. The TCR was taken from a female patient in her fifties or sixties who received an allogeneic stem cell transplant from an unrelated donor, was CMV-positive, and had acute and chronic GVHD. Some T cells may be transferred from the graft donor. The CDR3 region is CASSPGGGEAFF. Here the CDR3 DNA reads TGTGCCAGCAGTCCGGGGGGGGGTGAAGCTTTCTTT.